This section outlines one TCR beta chain sequence together with its context. The data were obtained in a study of blood T cell repertoires in COVID-19. Turning to the study itself: Samples taken during acute and convalescent COVID-19 were collected in the United States, Italy and Spain.

Seattle-derived patients entered the study during active infection and were followed longitudinally. The repertoire was sequenced with immunoSEQ multiplex PCR; TCRdb's copy has only in-frame clones and lacks some. Counted here are 200,000 to 250,000 clones, 82% occurring once; the ten biggest clones make up roughly 5.1%. The receptor's source is a woman between 70 and 85 years old with COVID-19, enrolled during active disease. The specimen was peripheral blood.

CDR3 region: CASSPLTSGSSGEQYF. CDR3 in DNA: TGCGCCAGCAGCCCCTTGACTAGCGGGAGCTCAGGTGAGCAGTACTTC. The gene calls are TRBV4-1 and TRBJ2-7, with 12 bases lining up with TRBD2. Trimming cost V 4 bases and J 7 bases; bases outside gene matches: 11. From germline, CDR1 is MGHRA and CDR2 YSYEKL. The CDR3 totals 16 residues.